A single sample gave rise to the 17 T cell receptor beta chains below, sequenced in a study of blood T cell repertoires in COVID-19. Repertoires were generated with immunoSEQ multiplex PCR, while TCRdb's copy carries only in-frame clones and drops some. The data hold some 150,000 clones, with 75% to 85% observed a single time. Specimen: PBMCs or T cells enriched from blood (not recorded which). The source is a man aged 50 or older who had recovered from COVID-19.

The chain carries TRBV30 and TRBJ1-3, with unresolved D. The CDR3 extends over 13 amino acids. Germline CDR1 reads GTSNPN; CDR2 reads SVGIG (reference sequence). Trimming removed 0 bases from V and 7 bases from J, with 10 bases in between. The CDR3 region is CAWSVLAGNTIYF. CDR3 DNA: TGTGCCTGGAGTGTACTCGCGGGGAACACCATATATTTT.

This chain joins TRBV7-9 and TRBJ2-4; TRBD1 matches 9 bases. In germline, CDR1 is SEHNR, CDR2 FQNEAQ (reference sequence). The CDR3 is made up of 17 amino acids. V was pared by 5 bases and J by 2 bases, with 10 bases of the junction left unmatched. CDR3 DNA sequence: TGTGCCAGCAGCCCAGTGGACAGGGGAGGAACCAAAAACATTCAGTACTTC. This gives the protein CASSPVDRGGTKNIQYF.

This sequence joins TRBV3-1 (or the pseudogene TRBV3-2) and TRBJ2-3, with 11 bases fitting TRBD2. The CDR3 is 17 residues long. The J segment lost 1 base and the V segment lost 6 bases, leaving 9 bases of the junction unmatched. Looked up from germline, CDR1 is LGHDT and CDR2 is YNNKEL (reference sequence). For the CDR3, the DNA is TGTGCCAGCAGGTCGCTAGCGGGGGGCCGGGGCACAGATACGCAGTATTTT. As protein: CASRSLAGGRGTDTQYF.

The chain is built from TRBV30 and TRBJ1-2; possibly TRBD1 for D (5 bases). CDR1 is GTSNPN and CDR2 is SVGIG in the germline V gene (reference sequence). The germline V and J ends were trimmed by 3 bases and 2 bases, with 19 bases remaining between them. There are 16 residues in the CDR3. CDR3 sequence: CAWRIVRFRENYGYTF. The DNA for the CDR3 is TGTGCCTGGAGAATAGTTCGGTTCAGGGAAAACTATGGCTACACCTTC.

V and J are TRBV18 and TRBJ1-2; D uncertain. The CDR3 covers 13 residues. The V gene lost 2 bases and the J gene lost 2 bases, with 6 bases spanning the gap. Germline CDR1 is KGHSH and CDR2 is LQKENI. The CDR3 sequence: CASSPDKNYGYTF. The CDR3 region has the DNA TGTGCCAGCTCACCAGACAAAAACTATGGCTACACCTTC.

The chain employs TRBV11-2 and TRBJ1-2; perhaps TRBD1 as D (6 bases). The CDR3 spans 16 residues. Trimming removed 5 bases at V and 4 bases at J, with 20 bases between. Germline CDR1 is SGHAT and CDR2 is FQNNGV. This CDR3 is CASSGGSGVAPYGYTF. DNA of the CDR3: TGTGCCAGCAGCGGGGGATCAGGGGTCGCACCCTATGGCTACACCTTC.

The table lists this clone with a few counts. The rearrangement links TRBV11-2 to TRBJ2-2; 8 positions match TRBD1. From germline, CDR1 is SGHAT and CDR2 FQNNGV. The junction had 6 bases not matched to a gene; V was cut back by 1 base and J by 5 bases. The CDR3 runs to 16 residues. CDR3 region: CASSLGQGKGTGELFF. The DNA for the CDR3 is TGTGCCAGCAGCTTAGGACAGGGGAAGGGAACCGGGGAGCTGTTTTTT.

Points on this clone: Within the sample, other DNA sequences also encode this same CDR3. The chain carries TRBV5-1 and TRBJ2-5, with 9 bases aligning to TRBD2. The length of the CDR3 is 16 residues. Trimming at V came to 0 bases and at J to 2 bases, leaving 5 bases not matched to a gene. Germline V gives CDR1 SGHRS, CDR2 YFSETQ. This CDR3 reads CASSLAPAGGQETQYF. The CDR3 DNA reads TGCGCCAGCAGCTTGGCCCCAGCGGGGGGTCAAGAGACCCAGTACTTC.

Regarding this clone: Since the CDR3 does not end with the conserved phenylalanine or tryptophan, this likely comes from a read error. It is unclear where the CDR3 begins or ends on the DNA, so no DNA is shown, and the CDR3 is as TCRdb lists it. CDR3 sequence reads: CASSEDRLMALP. This sequence joins TRBV6-1 and TRBJ1-2; TRBD1, the table's D call, lacks a check against the DNA. Germline CDR1 reads MNHNS; CDR2 reads SASEGT. The CDR3 is 12 amino acids long, termini counted.

The chain links TRBV6-5 to TRBJ2-7, with D possibly matching TRBD2 (7 bases). This CDR3 contains 14 residues. The germline V gene encodes CDR1 MNHEY and CDR2 SVGAGI. V was trimmed by 0 bases and J by 7 bases, leaving 13 bases between them. CDR3 coding DNA: TGTGCCAGCAGTTACTCGGGGGGGGCGCGGGAGCAGTACTTC. It specifies CASSYSGGAREQYF.

J is TRBJ1-2 and V is TRBV30, with D perhaps TRBD1 (5 bases). CDR3 length: 13 amino acids. Germline V CDR1 and CDR2: GTSNPN, SVGIG (reference sequence). Trimming took 4 bases from V and 8 from J, leaving 17 bases between them. CDR3 sequence (DNA): TGTGCCTGGACTTTTCAGGGAAGGTACGGCTACACCTTC. It codes for CAWTFQGRYGYTF.

The rearrangement links TRBV7-9 to TRBJ2-1; D might be TRBD1 (5 bases). There are 13 residues in the CDR3. V dropped 7 bases and J dropped 2 bases, with 9 bases sitting between them. From germline, CDR1 is SEHNR and CDR2 FQNEAQ (reference sequence). CDR3 residues: CASKAGTYNEQFF. In DNA, the CDR3 is TGTGCCAGCAAGGCAGGGACCTACAATGAGCAGTTCTTC.

This clone was recorded a few times. The CDR3 loop reads CASSQDSVDTQYF. The CDR3 DNA reads as TGTGCCAGCAGCCAAGATAGCGTAGATACGCAGTATTTT. The gene calls are TRBV14 and TRBJ2-3; tentatively, D is TRBD2 (5 bases). CDR1 and CDR2 (germline): SGHDN, FVKESK. V was trimmed by 0 bases and J by 5 bases, leaving 6 bases between them. The CDR3 runs to 13 residues. Combining the CDR3 with reference TRBV14 and TRBJ2-3 gives the whole variable domain EAGVTQFPSHSVIEKGQTVTLRCDPISGHDNLYWYRRVMGKEIKFLLHFVKESKQDESGMPNNRFLAERTGGTYSTLKVQPAELEDSGVYFCASSQDSVDTQYFGPGTRLTVL.

This chain links TRBV30 with TRBJ1-1; D uncertain. Germline V lookup: CDR1 GTSNPN, CDR2 SVGIG (reference sequence). This CDR3 is 14 amino acids long. Trimming took 4 bases from V and 4 from J, leaving 16 bases between them. CDR3 nucleotide sequence: TGTGCCTGGACCCTGACCCGGAGGAGCACTGAAGCTTTCTTT. This encodes CAWTLTRRSTEAFF.

J is TRBJ2-2 and V is TRBV19, with D possibly being TRBD2 (5 bases). Germline assignment: CDR1 LNHDA and CDR2 SQIVND (reference sequence). With 3 bases removed from V and 0 bases from J, the gap between germline ends came to 8 bases. The CDR3 spans 15 residues. The CDR3 region has the DNA TGTGCCAGTAGTATCGGGGATGCGAACACCGGGGAGCTGTTTTTT. Protein product: CASSIGDANTGELFF.

The genes are TRBV11-2 and TRBJ1-1; perhaps TRBD1 as D (5 bases). The CDR3 has 14 residues. Germline CDR1 SGHAT, CDR2 FQNNGV. Trimming shortened V by 5 bases and J by 3 bases, and 13 bases separated the two germline ends. CDR3 amino acids: CASSPGAGYTEAFF. The CDR3 coding sequence is TGTGCCAGCAGCCCCGGGGCGGGATACACTGAAGCTTTCTTT.

The V call is TRBV19, the J call TRBJ2-2, with 8 bases aligning to TRBD2. The CDR3 length is 16 residues. Unmatched junction bases numbered 5, after V lost 1 base and J lost 4 bases. Germline V gene data show CDR1 as LNHDA and CDR2 as SQIVND (reference sequence). CDR3 region: CASSIGVAGSTGELFF. CDR3 DNA sequence: TGTGCCAGTAGTATAGGGGTAGCGGGGAGCACCGGGGAGCTGTTTTTT.